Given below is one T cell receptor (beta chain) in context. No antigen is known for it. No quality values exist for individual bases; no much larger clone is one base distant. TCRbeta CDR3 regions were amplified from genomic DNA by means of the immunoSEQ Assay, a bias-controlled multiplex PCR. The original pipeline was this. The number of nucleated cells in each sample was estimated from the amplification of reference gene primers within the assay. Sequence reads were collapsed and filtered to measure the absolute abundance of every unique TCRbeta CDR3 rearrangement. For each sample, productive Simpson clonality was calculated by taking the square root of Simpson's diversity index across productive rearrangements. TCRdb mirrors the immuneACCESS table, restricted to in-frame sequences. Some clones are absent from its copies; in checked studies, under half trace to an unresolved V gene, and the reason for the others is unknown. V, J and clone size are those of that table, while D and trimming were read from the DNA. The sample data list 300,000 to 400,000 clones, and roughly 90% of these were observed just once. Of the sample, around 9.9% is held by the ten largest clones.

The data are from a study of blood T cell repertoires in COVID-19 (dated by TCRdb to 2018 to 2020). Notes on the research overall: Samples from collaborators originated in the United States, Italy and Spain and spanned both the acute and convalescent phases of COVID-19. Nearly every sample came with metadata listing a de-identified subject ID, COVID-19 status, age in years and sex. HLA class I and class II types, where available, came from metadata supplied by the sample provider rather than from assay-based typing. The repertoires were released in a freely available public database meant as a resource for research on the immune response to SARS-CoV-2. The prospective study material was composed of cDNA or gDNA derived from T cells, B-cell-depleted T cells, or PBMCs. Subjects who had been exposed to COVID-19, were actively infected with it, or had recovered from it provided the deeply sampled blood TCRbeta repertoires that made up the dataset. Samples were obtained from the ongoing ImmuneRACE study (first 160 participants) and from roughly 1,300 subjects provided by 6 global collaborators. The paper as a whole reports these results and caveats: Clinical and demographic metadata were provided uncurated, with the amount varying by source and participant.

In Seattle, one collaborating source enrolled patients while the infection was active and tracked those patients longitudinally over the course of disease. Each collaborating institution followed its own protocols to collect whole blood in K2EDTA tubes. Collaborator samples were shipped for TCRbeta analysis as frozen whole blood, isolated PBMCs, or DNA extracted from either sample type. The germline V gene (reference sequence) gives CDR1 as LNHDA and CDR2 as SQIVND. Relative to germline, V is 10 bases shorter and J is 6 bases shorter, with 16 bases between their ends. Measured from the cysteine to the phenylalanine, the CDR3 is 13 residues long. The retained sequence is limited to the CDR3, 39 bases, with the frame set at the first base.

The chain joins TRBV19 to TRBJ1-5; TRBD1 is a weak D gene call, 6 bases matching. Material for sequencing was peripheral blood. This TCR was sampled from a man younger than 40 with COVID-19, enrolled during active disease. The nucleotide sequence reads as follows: TGTGCCACCACAGGGATGGGGAGTCAGCCCCAGCATTTT. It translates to CATTGMGSQPQHF. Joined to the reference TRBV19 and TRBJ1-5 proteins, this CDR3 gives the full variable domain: DGGITQSPKYLFRKEGQNVTLSCEQNLNHDAMYWYRQDPGQGLRLIYYSQIVNDFQKGDIAEGYSVSREKKESFPLTVTSAQKNPTAFYLCATTGMGSQPQHFGDGTRLSIL.